The entry below describes one T cell receptor (beta chain). The data belong to a study of blood T cell repertoires in COVID-19. Study-wide background: From the United States, Italy and Spain came samples of acute and convalescent COVID-19.

Participant reports of clinical history set cohort assignment. TCRdb's table, derived via immunoSEQ multiplex PCR, lists solely in-frame clones and lacks some. The profile shows hundreds of thousands of clones, around 90% of them singletons. CDR1 is SNHLY and CDR2 is FYNNEI in the germline V gene. The CDR3 has 13 amino acids. The V end lost 11 bases, the J end lost 0 bases, and 11 bases lay between the germline ends. The chain couples TRBV2 to TRBJ1-3; D may be TRBD1 (5 bases). Sequencing was done on a sample of PBMCs or T cells enriched from blood (not recorded which). The sequence derives from a woman in her twenties or thirties who had recovered from COVID-19. The CDR3 is CAGSGGSGNTIYF. Here the CDR3 DNA reads TGTGCCGGCTCCGGGGGCTCTGGAAACACCATATATTTT.